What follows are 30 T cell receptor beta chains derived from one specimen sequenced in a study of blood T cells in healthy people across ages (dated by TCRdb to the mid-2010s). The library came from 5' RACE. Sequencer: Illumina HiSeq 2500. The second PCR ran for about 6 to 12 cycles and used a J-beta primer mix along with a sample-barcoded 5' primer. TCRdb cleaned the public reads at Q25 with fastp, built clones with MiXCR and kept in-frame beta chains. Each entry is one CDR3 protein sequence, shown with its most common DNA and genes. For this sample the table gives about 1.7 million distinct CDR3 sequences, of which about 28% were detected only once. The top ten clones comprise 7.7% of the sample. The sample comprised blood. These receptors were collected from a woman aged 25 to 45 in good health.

The CDR3: CAISERGLMNTEAFF. The CDR3 coding sequence is TGTGCCATCAGTGAAAGGGGGCTTATGAACACTGAAGCTTTCTTT. The genes are TRBV10-3 and TRBJ1-1; 7 bases map to TRBD1. The CDR3 has 15 amino acids. With V trimmed by 3 bases and J by 0 bases, 4 bases remained unmatched. The V gene's germline CDR1 is ENHRY and CDR2 SYGVKD.

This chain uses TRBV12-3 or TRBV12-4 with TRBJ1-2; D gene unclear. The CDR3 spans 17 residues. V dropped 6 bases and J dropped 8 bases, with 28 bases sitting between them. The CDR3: CASRTGKAPHLEWGYTF. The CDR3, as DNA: TGTGCCAGCAGGACGGGAAAGGCACCGCACCTTGAGTGGGGCTACACCTTC.

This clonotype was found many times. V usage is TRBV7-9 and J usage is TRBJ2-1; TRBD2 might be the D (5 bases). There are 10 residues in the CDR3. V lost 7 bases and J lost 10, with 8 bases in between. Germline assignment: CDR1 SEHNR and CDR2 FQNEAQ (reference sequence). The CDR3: CASTGGEQFF. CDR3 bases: TGTGCCAGCACCGGCGGGGAGCAGTTCTTC.

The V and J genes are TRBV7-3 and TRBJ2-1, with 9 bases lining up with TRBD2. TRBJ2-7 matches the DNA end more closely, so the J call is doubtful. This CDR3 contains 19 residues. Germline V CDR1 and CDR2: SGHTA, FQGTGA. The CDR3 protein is CASSFSGGGGPVSYNEQYF. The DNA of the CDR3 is TGTGCCAGCAGCTTTAGTGGCGGGGGGGGCCCCGTGTCCTACAATGAGCAGTACTTC.

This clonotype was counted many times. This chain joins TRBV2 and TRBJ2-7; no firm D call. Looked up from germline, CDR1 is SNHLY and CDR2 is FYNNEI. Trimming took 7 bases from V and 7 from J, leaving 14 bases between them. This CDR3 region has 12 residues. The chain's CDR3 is CASKGDPREQYF. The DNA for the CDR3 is TGTGCCAGCAAAGGCGATCCCCGGGAGCAGTACTTC.

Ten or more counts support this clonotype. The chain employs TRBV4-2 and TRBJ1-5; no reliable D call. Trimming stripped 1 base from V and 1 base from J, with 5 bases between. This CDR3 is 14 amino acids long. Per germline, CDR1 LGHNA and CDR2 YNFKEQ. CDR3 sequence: CASSQVLSNQPQHF. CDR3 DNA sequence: TGTGCCAGCAGCCAAGTCCTGAGCAATCAGCCCCAGCATTTT.

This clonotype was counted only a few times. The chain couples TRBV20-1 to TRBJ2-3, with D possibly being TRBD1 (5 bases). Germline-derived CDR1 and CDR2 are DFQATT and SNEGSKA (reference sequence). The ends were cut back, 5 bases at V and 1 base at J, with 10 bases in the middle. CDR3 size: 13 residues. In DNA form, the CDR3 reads TGCAGTGCTTCGGCGACAGGCACAGATACGCAGTATTTT. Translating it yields CSASATGTDTQYF.

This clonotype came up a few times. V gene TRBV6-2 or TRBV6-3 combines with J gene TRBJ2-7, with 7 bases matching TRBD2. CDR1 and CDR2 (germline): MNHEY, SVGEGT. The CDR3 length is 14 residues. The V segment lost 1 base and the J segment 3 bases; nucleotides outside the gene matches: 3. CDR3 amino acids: CASSYLGLDYEQYF. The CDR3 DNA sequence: TGTGCCAGCAGTTACTTAGGACTAGACTACGAGCAGTACTTC.

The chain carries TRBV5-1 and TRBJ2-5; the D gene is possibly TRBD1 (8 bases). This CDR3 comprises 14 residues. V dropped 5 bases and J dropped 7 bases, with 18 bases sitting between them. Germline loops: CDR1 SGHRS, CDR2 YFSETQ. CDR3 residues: CASRDTGGGGTQYF. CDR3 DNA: TGCGCCAGCAGAGATACAGGGGGAGGGGGGACCCAGTACTTC.

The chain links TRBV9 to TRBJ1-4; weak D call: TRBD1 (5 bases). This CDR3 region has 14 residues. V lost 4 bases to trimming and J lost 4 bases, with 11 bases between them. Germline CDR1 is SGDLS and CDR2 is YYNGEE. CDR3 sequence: CASSPGALNEKLFF. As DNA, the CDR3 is TGTGCCAGCAGCCCTGGGGCCCTTAATGAAAAACTGTTTTTT.

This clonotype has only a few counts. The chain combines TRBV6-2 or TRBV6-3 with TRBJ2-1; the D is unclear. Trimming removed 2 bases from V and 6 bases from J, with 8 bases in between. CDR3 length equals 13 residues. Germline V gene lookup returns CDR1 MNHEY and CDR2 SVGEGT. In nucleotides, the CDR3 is TGTGCCAGCAGTTACGGTGCCTCCAATGAGCAGTTCTTC. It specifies CASSYGASNEQFF.

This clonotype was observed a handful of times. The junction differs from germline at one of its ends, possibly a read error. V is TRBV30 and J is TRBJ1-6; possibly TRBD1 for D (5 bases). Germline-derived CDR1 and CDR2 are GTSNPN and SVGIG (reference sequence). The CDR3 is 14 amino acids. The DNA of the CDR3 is TGTGCCTGGAGTGTTGGGGGACGGGATTCACCCCCCCACTTT. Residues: CAWSVGGRDSPPHF.

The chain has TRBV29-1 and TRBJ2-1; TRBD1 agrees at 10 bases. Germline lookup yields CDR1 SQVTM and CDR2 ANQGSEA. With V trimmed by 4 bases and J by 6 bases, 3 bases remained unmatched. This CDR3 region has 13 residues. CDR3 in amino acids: CSVGQGASNEQFF. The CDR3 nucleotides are TGCAGCGTTGGACAGGGGGCTAGCAATGAGCAGTTCTTC.

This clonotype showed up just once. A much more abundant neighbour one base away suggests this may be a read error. The CDR3 loop is CASSQQLGEQFF. In nucleotides, the CDR3 is TGCGCCAGCAGCCAACAGTTGGGTGAGCAGTTCTTC. This chain connects TRBV4-3 to TRBJ2-1; D is uncertain. Trimming stripped 2 bases from V and 9 bases from J, with 8 bases between. CDR3 size: 12 residues. Germline CDR1 LGHNA, CDR2 YSLEER.

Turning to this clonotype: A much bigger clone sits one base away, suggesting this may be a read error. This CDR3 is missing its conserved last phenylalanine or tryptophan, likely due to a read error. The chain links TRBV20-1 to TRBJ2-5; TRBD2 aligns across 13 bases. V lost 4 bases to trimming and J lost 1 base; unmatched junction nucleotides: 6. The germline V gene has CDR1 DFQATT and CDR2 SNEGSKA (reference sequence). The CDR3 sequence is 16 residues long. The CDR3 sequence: CSATGTSGILQETQYV. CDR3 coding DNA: TGCAGTGCTACCGGGACTAGCGGGATTCTCCAAGAGACCCAGTACGTC.

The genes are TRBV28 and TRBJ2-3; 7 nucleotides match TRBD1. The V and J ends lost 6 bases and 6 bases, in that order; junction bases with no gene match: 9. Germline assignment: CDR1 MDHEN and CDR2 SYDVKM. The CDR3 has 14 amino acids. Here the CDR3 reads CASREQGLIDTQYF. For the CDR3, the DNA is TGTGCCAGCAGAGAACAGGGGCTAATTGATACGCAGTATTTT.

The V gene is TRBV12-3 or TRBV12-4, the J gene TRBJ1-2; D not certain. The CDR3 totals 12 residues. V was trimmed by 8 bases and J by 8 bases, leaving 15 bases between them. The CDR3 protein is CASDKKLGGYTF. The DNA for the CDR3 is TGTGCCAGCGACAAGAAACTCGGGGGCTACACCTTC.

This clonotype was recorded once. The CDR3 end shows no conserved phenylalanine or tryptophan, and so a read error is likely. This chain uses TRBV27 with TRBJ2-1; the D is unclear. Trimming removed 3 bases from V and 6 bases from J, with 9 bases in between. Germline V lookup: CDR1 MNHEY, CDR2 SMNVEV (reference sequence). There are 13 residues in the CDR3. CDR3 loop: CASSFRTRNEQFL. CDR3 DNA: TGTGCCAGCAGTTTTCGGACCCGCAATGAGCAGTTCCTC.

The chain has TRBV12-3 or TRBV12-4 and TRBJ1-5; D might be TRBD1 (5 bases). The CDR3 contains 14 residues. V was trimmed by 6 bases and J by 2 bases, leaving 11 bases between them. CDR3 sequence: CASSYDSGNQPQHF. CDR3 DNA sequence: TGTGCCAGCAGCTATGACAGTGGCAATCAGCCCCAGCATTTT.

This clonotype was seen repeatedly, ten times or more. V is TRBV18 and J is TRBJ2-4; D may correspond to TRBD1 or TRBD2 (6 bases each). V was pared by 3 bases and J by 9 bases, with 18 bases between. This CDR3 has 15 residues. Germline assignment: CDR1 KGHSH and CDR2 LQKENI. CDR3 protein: CASSPPRGELSIQYF. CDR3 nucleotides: TGTGCCAGCTCACCCCCTAGGGGGGAGTTGAGCATTCAGTACTTC.

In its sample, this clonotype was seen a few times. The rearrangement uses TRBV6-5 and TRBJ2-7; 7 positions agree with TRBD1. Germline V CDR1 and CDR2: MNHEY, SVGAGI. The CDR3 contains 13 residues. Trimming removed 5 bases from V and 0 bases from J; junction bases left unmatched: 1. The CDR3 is CASSTGASYEQYF. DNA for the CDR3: TGTGCCAGCAGTACAGGGGCCTCCTACGAGCAGTACTTC.

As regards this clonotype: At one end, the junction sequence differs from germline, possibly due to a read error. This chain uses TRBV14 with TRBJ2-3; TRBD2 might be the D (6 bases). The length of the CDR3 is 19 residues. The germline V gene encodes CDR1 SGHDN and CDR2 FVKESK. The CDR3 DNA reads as TGTGCCGGCAGCCAAGAGGAGACTTCTTTCGGGGGATTCACAGATACGCAGTATTTT. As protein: CAGSQEETSFGGFTDTQYF.

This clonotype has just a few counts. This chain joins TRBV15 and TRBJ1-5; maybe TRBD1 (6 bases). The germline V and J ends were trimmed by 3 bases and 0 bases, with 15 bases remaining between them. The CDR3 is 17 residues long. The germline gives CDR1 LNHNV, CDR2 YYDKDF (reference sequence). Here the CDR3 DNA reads TGTGCCACCAGCAGGGGGAGGGGGAAACCTAGCAATCAGCCCCAGCATTTT. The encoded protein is CATSRGRGKPSNQPQHF.

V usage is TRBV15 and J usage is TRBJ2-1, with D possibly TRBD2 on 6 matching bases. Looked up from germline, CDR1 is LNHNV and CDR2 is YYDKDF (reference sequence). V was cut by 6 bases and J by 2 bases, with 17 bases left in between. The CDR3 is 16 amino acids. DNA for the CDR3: TGTGCCACCAGTAAAGAACGGGAGTGGGCCTACAATGAGCAGTTCTTC. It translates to CATSKEREWAYNEQFF. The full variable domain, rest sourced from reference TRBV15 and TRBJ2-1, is DAMVIQNPRYQVTQFGKPVTLSCSQTLNHNVMYWYQQKSSQAPKLLFHYYDKDFNNEADTPDNFQSRRPNTSFCFLDIRSPGLGDTAMYLCATSKEREWAYNEQFFGPGTRLTVL.

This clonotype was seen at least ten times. CDR3 DNA sequence: TGTGCCAGCAGCTCGTCCCGTGGCTACAATGAGCAGTTCTTC. Protein sequence: CASSSSRGYNEQFF. The rearrangement joins TRBV11-3 to TRBJ2-1; no definite D call. This CDR3 spans 14 amino acids. The ends were cut back, 4 bases at V and 3 bases at J, with 10 bases in the middle. The germline gives CDR1 SGHNT, CDR2 YENEEA.

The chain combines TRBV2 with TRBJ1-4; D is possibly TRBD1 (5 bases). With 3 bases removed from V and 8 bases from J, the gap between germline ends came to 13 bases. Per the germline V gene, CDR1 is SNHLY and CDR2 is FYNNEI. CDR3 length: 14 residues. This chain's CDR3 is CASSEDGAIEKLFF. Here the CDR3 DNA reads TGTGCCAGCAGTGAGGACGGGGCGATCGAAAAACTGTTTTTT.

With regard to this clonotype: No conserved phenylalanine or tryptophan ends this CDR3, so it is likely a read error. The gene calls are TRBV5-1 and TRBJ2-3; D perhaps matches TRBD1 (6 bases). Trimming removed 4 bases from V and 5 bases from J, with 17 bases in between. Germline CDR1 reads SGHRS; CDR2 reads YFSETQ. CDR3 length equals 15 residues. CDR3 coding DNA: TGCGCCAGCAGCCAACAGGGTCGAGGGGGAGATACGCAGTATTTG. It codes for CASSQQGRGGDTQYL.

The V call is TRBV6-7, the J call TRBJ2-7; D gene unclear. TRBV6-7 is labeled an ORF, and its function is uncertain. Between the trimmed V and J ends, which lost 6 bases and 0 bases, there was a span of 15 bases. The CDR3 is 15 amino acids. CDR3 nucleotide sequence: TGTGCCAGCAGATTCATCCGACACTTCTCCTACGAGCAGTACTTC. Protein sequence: CASRFIRHFSYEQYF.

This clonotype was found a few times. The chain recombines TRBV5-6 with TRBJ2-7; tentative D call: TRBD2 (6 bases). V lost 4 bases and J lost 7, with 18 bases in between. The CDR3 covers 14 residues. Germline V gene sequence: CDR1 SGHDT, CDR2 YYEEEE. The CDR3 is CASSTSLQIREQYF. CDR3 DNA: TGTGCCAGCAGCACTAGCCTCCAAATAAGGGAGCAGTACTTC. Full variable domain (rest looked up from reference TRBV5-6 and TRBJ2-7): DAGVTQSPTHLIKTRGQQVTLRCSPKSGHDTVSWYQQALGQGPQFIFQYYEEEERQRGNFPDRFSGHQFPNYSSELNVNALLLGDSALYLCASSTSLQIREQYFGPGTRLTVT.

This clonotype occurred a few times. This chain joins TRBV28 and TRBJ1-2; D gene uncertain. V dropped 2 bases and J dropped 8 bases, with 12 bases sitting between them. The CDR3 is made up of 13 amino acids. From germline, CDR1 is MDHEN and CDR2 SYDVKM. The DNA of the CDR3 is TGTGCCAGCAGTTTAAAGTGGTCTGGGGGCTACACCTTC. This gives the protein CASSLKWSGGYTF.